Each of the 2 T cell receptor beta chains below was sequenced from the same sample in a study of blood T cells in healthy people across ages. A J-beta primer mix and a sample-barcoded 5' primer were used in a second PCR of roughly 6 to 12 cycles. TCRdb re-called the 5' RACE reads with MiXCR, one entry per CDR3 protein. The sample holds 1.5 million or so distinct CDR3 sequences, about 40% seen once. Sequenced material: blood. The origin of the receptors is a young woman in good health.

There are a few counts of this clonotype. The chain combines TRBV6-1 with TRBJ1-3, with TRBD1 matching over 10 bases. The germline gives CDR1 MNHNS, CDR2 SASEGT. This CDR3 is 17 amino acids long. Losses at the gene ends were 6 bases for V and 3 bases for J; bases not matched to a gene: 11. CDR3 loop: CASRKATGTGVGNTIYF. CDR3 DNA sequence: TGTGCCAGCAGGAAAGCCACCGGGACAGGGGTTGGAAACACCATATATTTT.

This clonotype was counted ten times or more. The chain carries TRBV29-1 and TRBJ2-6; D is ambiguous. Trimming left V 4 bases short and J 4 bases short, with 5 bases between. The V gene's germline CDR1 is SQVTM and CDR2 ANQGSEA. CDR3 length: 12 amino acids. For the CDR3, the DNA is TGCAGCGTTGTTAGGGGGGCCAACGTCCTGACTTTC. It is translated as CSVVRGANVLTF.